Sequencing of this T cell receptor (beta chain) was carried out in a study of CD8+ T cells in alopecia areata. Study findings and constraints: Patients displayed less clarity in TCR sharing than mice, a finding possibly related to HLA. Lesional tissue from the scalp (especially in alopecia totalis/universalis) showed higher clonality than normal scalp.

V dropped 5 bases and J dropped 0 bases, with 11 bases sitting between them. CDR1 is SGHAT and CDR2 is FQNNGV in the germline V gene. This CDR3 comprises 16 residues. As to this clone: The antigen remains unidentified.

Extraction of RNA preceded its reverse transcription into cDNA, which served as the sequencing template. TCRdb keeps only in-frame clones here, not all; method: immunoSEQ multiplex PCR. The sample includes 90,000 to 130,000 clones, almost 60% of them seen just once. The source is a human donor in good health. Sequencing used CD8+ T cells sorted from blood. This sequence joins TRBV11-2 and TRBJ1-6, with D uncertain. CDR3 coding DNA: TGTGCCAGCAGCACGGGGAAGAGCTCCTATAATTCACCCCTCCACTTT. Protein product: CASSTGKSSYNSPLHF.